This T cell receptor (beta chain) was sequenced for a study of blood T cells in healthy people across ages. In its sample, this clonotype was seen a few times. The donors, aged roughly 6 to 95, were healthy Caucasians from Russia. The CDR3 is made up of 13 amino acids. Germline CDR1 and CDR2: SQVTM and ANQGSEA. Trimming took off 8 bases at V and 2 bases at J, with 14 bases between the two ends. Next came a second PCR, run for about 6 to 11 cycles, which used a sample-barcoded 5' primer along with a J-beta primer mix. MiXCR was run by TCRdb on the 5' RACE reads, yielding one entry per CDR3 protein. Of 1.5 million to 2 million distinct CDR3 sequences listed, around half were seen once; the top ten hold roughly 2.1%.

The chain joins TRBV29-1 to TRBJ2-3; D is possibly TRBD1 (6 bases). This receptor was obtained from a woman in her 40s in good health. What was sequenced was blood. The CDR3 region has the DNA TGCAGCTTCAGGGGACCGAACACAGATACGCAGTATTTT. It is translated as CSFRGPNTDTQYF.